The next 21 T cell receptor beta chains were all read from a single sample in a study of breast tumors, draining lymph nodes, adjacent tissues. TCRdb re-called the multiplex PCR reads through MiXCR, storing one row per CDR3 protein. The sample holds 190,000 or so distinct CDR3 sequences, 25% to 40% seen once. Axillary draining lymph nodes of breast cancer patients supplied the node samples. Sequencing input: axillary lymph node tissue. These receptors were collected from a female donor with breast cancer. Some clones in this sample may be carry-over from other donors' samples.

This clonotype appeared many times. The genes are TRBV12-3 or TRBV12-4 and TRBJ2-7; 8 nucleotides match TRBD2. The junction had 6 bases not matched to a gene; V was cut back by 2 bases and J by 3 bases. This CDR3 has 15 amino acids. The CDR3 nucleotides read TGTGCCAGCAGTTTAATCGGGGGGGCCGTCTACGAGCAGTACTTC. It specifies CASSLIGGAVYEQYF.

Concerning this clonotype: A much larger clone lies a single base off, so this may be a read error. The rearrangement joins TRBV10-3 to TRBJ2-2; D assignment may be TRBD1 or TRBD2 (6 bases each). CDR1 is ENHRY, CDR2 SYGVKD, per germline. The germline V and J ends were trimmed by 6 bases and 4 bases, with 21 bases remaining between them. This CDR3 is built from 17 residues. CDR3 nucleotides: TGTGCCATCAGCCCCGGGGGCGGGGCCGGGGGCACCGGGGAGCTGTTTTTT. Translating it yields CAISPGGGAGGTGELFF.

This clonotype was seen a handful of times. A much bigger clone sits one base away, suggesting this may be a read error. J is TRBJ1-2 and V is TRBV20-1; D possibly corresponds to TRBD1 (5 bases). Trimming left V 7 bases short and J 5 bases short, with 11 bases between. The CDR3 is 11 residues long. Germline CDR1 reads DFQATT; CDR2 reads SNEGSKA (reference sequence). The CDR3 region has the DNA TGCAGTGGGGGAGGGGCTTATGGCTACACCTTC. Encoded protein: CSGGGAYGYTF.

This chain uses TRBV6-5 with TRBJ1-2; D is undetermined. Deletions cut 6 bases from V and 8 bases from J, with 16 bases between. From germline, CDR1 is MNHEY and CDR2 SVGAGI. CDR3 length: 13 amino acids. The CDR3 spells CASSQWGSGGYTF. As DNA, the CDR3 is TGTGCCAGCAGCCAGTGGGGTAGCGGGGGCTACACCTTC.

Many counts were recorded for this clonotype. Mismatch with germline at one junction end may stem from a read error. J is TRBJ1-6 and V is TRBV5-1, with 9 bases that match TRBD1. Germline V CDR1 and CDR2: SGHRS, YFSETQ. The CDR3 totals 14 residues. DNA of the CDR3: TGTGCCAGCAGCTCGGGACAGGGAAACTCACCCCTCCACTTT. Translated: CASSSGQGNSPLHF.

A word on this clonotype: A single base separates this from a much larger clone, so it may be a read error. The chain employs TRBV20-1 and TRBJ1-2; 9 bases are a match to TRBD1. V lost 0 bases to trimming and J lost 10 bases; unmatched junction nucleotides: 6. CDR1 and CDR2 (germline): DFQATT, SNEGSKA (reference sequence). The CDR3 contains 13 residues. CDR3 protein: CSARDPLQGAYTF. CDR3 sequence (DNA): TGCAGTGCTAGAGATCCTTTACAGGGGGCCTACACCTTC.

In the case of this clonotype: Compared with germline, one end of the junction differs, possibly owing to a read error. V is TRBV3-1 and J is TRBJ2-7; D unresolved. The length of the CDR3 is 16 residues. Per the germline V gene, CDR1 is LGHDT and CDR2 is YNNKEL (reference sequence). The CDR3: CASSPLRTAGSHEQYF. CDR3 nucleotides: TGCGCCAGCAGCCCCCTCCGGACGGCCGGCTCCCACGAGCAGTACTTC.

This clonotype was recorded many times. The rearrangement uses TRBV24-1 and TRBJ2-1; 10 positions match TRBD2. Germline CDR1 and CDR2: KGHDR and SFDVKD. V lost 3 bases to trimming and J lost 3 bases; unmatched junction nucleotides: 7. The CDR3 contains 17 residues. CDR3 in DNA: TGTGCCACCAGTGATAATTCAGGACTAGCGGACTACAATGAGCAGTTCTTC. Translated, it gives CATSDNSGLADYNEQFF.

In this sample, this clonotype turned up many times. CDR3 sequence reads: CAISDGGAGNYGYTF. The CDR3 nucleotides are TGTGCCATCAGTGATGGGGGGGCGGGAAACTATGGCTACACCTTC. This chain joins TRBV10-3 and TRBJ1-2, with a weak D call TRBD1 (6 bases). CDR1 ENHRY and CDR2 SYGVKD come from the germline V gene. CDR3 size: 15 residues. V was pared by 3 bases and J by 2 bases, with 13 bases between.

This clonotype occurred many times. The V call is TRBV2, the J call TRBJ1-2; possibly TRBD1 for D (6 bases). The ends were cut back, 7 bases at V and 7 bases at J, with 13 bases in the middle. The CDR3 extends over 12 amino acids. In germline, CDR1 is SNHLY, CDR2 FYNNEI. The CDR3 bases are TGTGCCAGCACTATACAGGGAAGTGGCTACACCTTC. Protein product: CASTIQGSGYTF.

This clonotype came up many times. The chain recombines TRBV5-1 with TRBJ2-2; no firm D call. CDR1 and CDR2 (germline): SGHRS, YFSETQ. With 3 bases removed from V and 7 bases from J, the gap between germline ends came to 16 bases. The CDR3 runs to 15 residues. The DNA of the CDR3 is TGCGCCAGCAGCTCTGGTTCGAGCAGGTTCGGGGAGCTGTTTTTT. Protein sequence: CASSSGSSRFGELFF.

In this sample, this clonotype turned up many times. CDR3 sequence: CASSSTGLGNTIYF. In DNA, the CDR3 is TGTGCCAGCAGTTCAACAGGGTTGGGAAACACCATATATTTT. J is TRBJ1-3 and V is TRBV12-3 or TRBV12-4, with D tentatively TRBD1 (6 bases). This CDR3 spans 14 amino acids. V gave up 4 bases and J gave up 4 bases, with 11 bases separating them.

The V gene is TRBV7-8, the J gene TRBJ2-1; D might be TRBD2 (7 bases). Germline values: CDR1 SGHVS, CDR2 FQNEAQ. Trimming took 5 bases from V and 5 from J, leaving 22 bases between them. The CDR3 covers 17 residues. The CDR3 spells CASSQTLTEGGDNEQFF. CDR3 DNA sequence: TGTGCCAGCAGCCAGACTCTTACCGAGGGGGGGGACAATGAGCAGTTCTTC.

This chain uses TRBV6-6 with TRBJ2-7, with 7 bases aligning to TRBD1. CDR1 MNHNY and CDR2 SVGAGI come from the germline V gene (reference sequence). The CDR3 contains 15 residues. V was pared by 5 bases and J by 3 bases, with 10 bases of the junction left unmatched. The CDR3: CASSPSAQGNYEQYF. The CDR3 nucleotides read TGTGCCAGCAGTCCGAGCGCACAGGGGAACTACGAGCAGTACTTC.

This clonotype was detected many times. J is TRBJ2-7 and V is TRBV6-2 or TRBV6-3; D is unresolved. Germline values: CDR1 MNHEY, CDR2 SVGEGT. CDR3 size: 12 residues. The germline V and J ends were trimmed by 7 bases and 3 bases, with 10 bases remaining between them. CDR3 loop: CASKGVSYEQYF. The CDR3 coding sequence is TGTGCCAGCAAGGGTGTGAGCTACGAGCAGTACTTC.

This clonotype was counted ten times or more. V usage is TRBV7-3 and J usage is TRBJ2-3; D may be TRBD2 (6 bases). V was trimmed by 2 bases and J by 1 base, leaving 10 bases between them. Looked up from germline, CDR1 is SGHTA and CDR2 is FQGTGA. CDR3 length: 15 residues. CDR3 sequence (DNA): TGTGCCAGCAGCTTAGTAGGCGGGGGCACAGATACGCAGTATTTT. This sequence encodes CASSLVGGGTDTQYF.

Note on this clonotype: A much larger clone lies one base from this, so it may be a read error. The chain couples TRBV20-1 to TRBJ2-1; possibly TRBD2 for D (7 bases). Looked up from germline, CDR1 is DFQATT and CDR2 is SNEGSKA (reference sequence). V lost 5 bases and J 9 bases, leaving 20 bases between the germline ends. The CDR3 extends over 14 amino acids. The CDR3 region is CSACPAGANTEQFF. CDR3 sequence (DNA): TGCAGTGCTTGCCCGGCGGGGGCGAACACTGAGCAGTTCTTC.

This clonotype was seen repeatedly, ten times or more. The genes are TRBV6-6 and TRBJ2-5, with unresolved D. Trimming left V 2 bases short and J 2 bases short, with 18 bases between. The CDR3 extends over 17 amino acids. Germline CDR1 MNHNY, CDR2 SVGAGI (reference sequence). CDR3 sequence reads: CASSYERIQSQQETQYF. CDR3 sequence (DNA): TGTGCCAGCAGTTACGAAAGGATCCAAAGTCAGCAAGAGACCCAGTACTTC.

Turning to this clonotype: The junction departs from the called germline gene at one end, perhaps through a read error. CDR3 bases: TGTGCCAGCAGCGACAGTAACACCGGGGAGCTGTCTTGG. The encoded protein is CASSDSNTGELSW. The chain couples TRBV12-3 or TRBV12-4 to TRBJ2-2, with D perhaps matching TRBD1 or TRBD2 (5 bases each). The CDR3 consists of 13 residues.

This clonotype appeared many times. J is TRBJ1-2 and V is TRBV12-3 or TRBV12-4; 8 positions match TRBD1. The CDR3 consists of 13 residues. V lost 7 bases to trimming and J lost 5 bases; unmatched junction nucleotides: 6. In DNA form, the CDR3 reads TGTGCCAGCATCAGGGACAGGCGTTATGGCTACACCTTC. This gives the protein CASIRDRRYGYTF.

The rearrangement uses TRBV18 and TRBJ2-4, with unresolved D. CDR1 is KGHSH, CDR2 LQKENI, per germline. This CDR3 region has 18 residues. Trimming left V 0 bases short and J 1 base short, with 16 bases between. The CDR3 loop reads CASSPPLAETSAKNIQYF. DNA for the CDR3: TGTGCCAGCTCACCACCGTTGGCGGAGACTTCGGCCAAAAACATTCAGTACTTC.